This T cell receptor (beta chain) was obtained from a study of cytomegalovirus exposure and HLA in healthy donors. Study conclusions and caveats: The presence/absence work took it that sequencing depth was about the same across donors. Among the sequence variants, a highly shared cluster was likely an artifact of sequencing.

PCR used 60 Vbeta primers and 13 Jbeta primers. Clones were sequenced by immunoSEQ multiplex PCR, and TCRdb holds only the in-frame ones, with some missing. Of about 89,000 clones listed, around 76% are singletons. Notes on this clone: Its target is not known.

Germline CDR1 SGHNT, CDR2 YENEEA. This CDR3 comprises 15 residues. V lost 0 bases and J lost 4, with 9 bases in between. The V gene is TRBV11-3, the J gene TRBJ2-2, with D maybe TRBD2 (5 bases). The TCR comes from a man under 40 in good health and CMV-seropositive. The sequenced sample consisted of PBMCs. The CDR3 sequence is CASSLDRRSTGELFF. The CDR3 region has the DNA TGTGCCAGCAGCTTAGACAGGAGGAGCACCGGGGAGCTGTTTTTT.